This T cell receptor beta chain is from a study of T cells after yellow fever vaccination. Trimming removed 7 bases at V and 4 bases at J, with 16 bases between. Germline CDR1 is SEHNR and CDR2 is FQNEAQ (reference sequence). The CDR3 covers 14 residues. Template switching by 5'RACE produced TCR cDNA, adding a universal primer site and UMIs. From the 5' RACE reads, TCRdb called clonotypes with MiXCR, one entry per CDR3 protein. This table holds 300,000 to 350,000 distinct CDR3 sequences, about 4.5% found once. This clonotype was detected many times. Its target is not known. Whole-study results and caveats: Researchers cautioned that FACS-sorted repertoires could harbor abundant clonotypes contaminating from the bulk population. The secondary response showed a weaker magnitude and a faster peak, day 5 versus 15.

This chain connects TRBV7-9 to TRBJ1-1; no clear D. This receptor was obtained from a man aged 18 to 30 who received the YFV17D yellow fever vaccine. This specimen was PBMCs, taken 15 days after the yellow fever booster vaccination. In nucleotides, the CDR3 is TGTGCCAGCATTAGGGCGGATCCACTCACTGAAGCTTTCTTT. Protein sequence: CASIRADPLTEAFF.